The 6 T cell receptor beta chains listed next were all sequenced from one sample in a study of blood T cell repertoires in COVID-19. TCRdb's table, derived via immunoSEQ multiplex PCR, lists solely in-frame clones and lacks some. This table has roughly 420,000 clones, 85% to 90% appearing once. Material for sequencing was PBMCs or T cells enriched from blood (not recorded which). These TCRs come from a woman younger than 45 with acute COVID-19.

The chain links TRBV28 to TRBJ2-3; 10 bases align to TRBD1. Germline trimming cut 6 bases from V and 7 bases from J; bases unmatched to any gene: 7. The CDR3 runs to 14 residues. Germline assignment: CDR1 MDHEN and CDR2 SYDVKM. The CDR3 DNA is TGTGCCAGCAGCCCAGGGGACAGGGGCTATACGCAGTATTTT. Protein product: CASSPGDRGYTQYF.

The chain carries TRBV19 and TRBJ1-2; unclear D gene. From germline, CDR1 is LNHDA and CDR2 SQIVND (reference sequence). The V end lost 5 bases, the J end lost 3 bases, and 10 bases lay between the germline ends. CDR3 length: 13 residues. This chain's CDR3 is CASSFLSDYGYTF. CDR3 DNA: TGTGCCAGTAGTTTCCTTTCCGACTATGGCTACACCTTC.

This sequence joins TRBV4-1 and TRBJ2-1; TRBD2 aligns across 8 bases. CDR3 size: 14 residues. V gave up 0 bases and J gave up 9 bases; unmatched junction bases: 4. CDR1 is MGHRA and CDR2 is YSYEKL in the germline V gene. The CDR3, as DNA: TGCGCCAGCAGCCAAGATCGGGAGGGTGTTGAGCAGTTCTTC. This sequence encodes CASSQDREGVEQFF.

V gene TRBV6-5 combines with J gene TRBJ2-2; 9 nucleotides match TRBD1. Germline V lookup: CDR1 MNHEY, CDR2 SVGAGI. The length of the CDR3 is 15 residues. V was clipped by 6 bases and J by 5 bases; unmatched bases: 7. The DNA of the CDR3 is TGTGCCAGCAGAACGGGACAGGGAGGAACCGGGGAGCTGTTTTTT. Its translation is CASRTGQGGTGELFF.

The chain is built from TRBV21-1 and TRBJ1-4; TRBD1 was called by the table and not checked on the DNA. TRBV21-1 is marked as a pseudogene. This CDR3 contains 17 residues. The CDR3 DNA reads as TGTGCCAGCAGCAACCCAGCGGGGACAGGATCGGGTGAAAAACTGTTTTTT. This sequence encodes CASSNPAGTGSGEKLFF.

This chain joins TRBV28 and TRBJ1-2, with 7 nucleotides matching TRBD1. The CDR3 covers 14 residues. V was clipped by 6 bases and J by 7 bases; unmatched bases: 11. CDR1 is MDHEN and CDR2 is SYDVKM in the germline V gene. This CDR3 is CASRPQDRLSGYTF. The CDR3 bases are TGTGCCAGCAGACCCCAGGACAGGTTAAGTGGCTACACCTTC.